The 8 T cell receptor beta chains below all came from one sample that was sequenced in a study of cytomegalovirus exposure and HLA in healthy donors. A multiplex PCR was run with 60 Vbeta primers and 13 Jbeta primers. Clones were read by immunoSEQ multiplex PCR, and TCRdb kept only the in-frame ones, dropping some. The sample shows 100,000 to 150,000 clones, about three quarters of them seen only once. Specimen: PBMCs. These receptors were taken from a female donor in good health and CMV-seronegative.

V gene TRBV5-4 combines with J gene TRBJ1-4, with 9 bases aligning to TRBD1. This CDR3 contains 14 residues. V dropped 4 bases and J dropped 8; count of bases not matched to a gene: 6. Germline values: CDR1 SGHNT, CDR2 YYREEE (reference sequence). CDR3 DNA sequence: TGTGCCAGCAGCGCGGACAGGGGTCGGGAAAAACTGTTTTTT. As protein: CASSADRGREKLFF.

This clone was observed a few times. The CDR3 bases are TGTGCCAGCAGGAAACTATCGGGGTTGGGCACTGAAGCTTTCTTT. This sequence encodes CASRKLSGLGTEAFF. The gene calls are TRBV5-8 and TRBJ1-1; unclear D gene. The CDR3 length is 15 residues. The V and J ends lost 5 bases and 4 bases respectively, with 18 bases between them. Germline lookup yields CDR1 SGHTS and CDR2 YDEGEE.

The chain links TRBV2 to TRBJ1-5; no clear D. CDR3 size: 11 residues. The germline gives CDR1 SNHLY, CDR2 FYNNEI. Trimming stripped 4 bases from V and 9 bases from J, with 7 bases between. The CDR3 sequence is CASSASGPQHF. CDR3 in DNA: TGTGCCAGCAGTGCCTCGGGGCCCCAGCATTTT.

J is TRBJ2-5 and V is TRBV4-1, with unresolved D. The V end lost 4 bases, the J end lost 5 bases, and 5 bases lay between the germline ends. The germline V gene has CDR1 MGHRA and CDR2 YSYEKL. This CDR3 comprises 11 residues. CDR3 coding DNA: TGCGCCAGCAGCCGAGGCGAGACCCAGTACTTC. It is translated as CASSRGETQYF.

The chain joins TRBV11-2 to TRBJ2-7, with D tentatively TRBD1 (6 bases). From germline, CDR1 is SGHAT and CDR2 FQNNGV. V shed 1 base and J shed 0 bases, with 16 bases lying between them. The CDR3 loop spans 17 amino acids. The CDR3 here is CASSLGVWTASSYEQYF. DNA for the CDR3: TGTGCCAGCAGCTTAGGAGTCTGGACAGCGAGCTCCTACGAGCAGTACTTC.

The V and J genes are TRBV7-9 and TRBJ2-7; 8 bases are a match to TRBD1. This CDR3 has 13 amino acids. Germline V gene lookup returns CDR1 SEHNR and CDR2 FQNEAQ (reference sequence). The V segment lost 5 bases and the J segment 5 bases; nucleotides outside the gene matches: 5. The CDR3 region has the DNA TGTGCCAGCAGCAGCCGGGACAGGAACGAGCAGTACTTC. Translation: CASSSRDRNEQYF.

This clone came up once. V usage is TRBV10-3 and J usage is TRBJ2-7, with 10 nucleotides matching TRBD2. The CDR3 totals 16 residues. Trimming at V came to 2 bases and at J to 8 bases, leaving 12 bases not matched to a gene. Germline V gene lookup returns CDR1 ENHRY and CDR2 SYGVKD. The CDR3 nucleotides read TGTGCCATCAGTGAGAGTACGGGCCTAGCGGGAGCCAAGCAGTACTTC. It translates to CAISESTGLAGAKQYF.

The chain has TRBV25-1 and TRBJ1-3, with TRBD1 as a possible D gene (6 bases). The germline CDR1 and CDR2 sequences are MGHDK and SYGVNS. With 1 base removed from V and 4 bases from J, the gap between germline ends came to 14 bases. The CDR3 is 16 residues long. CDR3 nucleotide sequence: TGTGCCAGCAGTGAATTCAGCGGGGGCTCCGGAAACACCATATATTTT. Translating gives CASSEFSGGSGNTIYF. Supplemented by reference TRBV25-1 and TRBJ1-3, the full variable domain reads EADIYQTPRYLVIGTGKKITLECSQTMGHDKMYWYQQDPGMELHLIHYSYGVNSTEKGDLSSESTVSRIRTEHFPLTLESARPSHTSQYLCASSEFSGGSGNTIYFGEGSWLTVV.